The clone carrying this TCR beta chain was seen just once. The antigen is undetermined. This entry belongs to a study of CD8+ T cells in alopecia areata. Study-wide results and caveats: Patients shared TCRs less clearly than mice did, possibly owing to HLA.

CD4+ cells from several patients were sorted into CD25+CD127- cells. Patients with alopecia areata provided lesional scalp punch biopsies as well as peripheral blood. A FACSAria was used to sort CD4+ and CD8+ T cells. These cells came from PBMCs. cDNA prepared by RNA extraction and subsequent reverse transcription served as the template for sequencing. Generated by immunoSEQ multiplex PCR, the TCRdb table keeps only in-frame clones and is missing some. In the table there are approximately 13,000 clones, roughly 54% of which are singletons. Germline V gives CDR1 SGHNT, CDR2 YYREEE (reference sequence). The V gene end was trimmed by 4 bases and the J gene end by 9 bases; junction bases not matched to a gene: 16. The CDR3 has 16 amino acids.

Sequencing used CD4+ Tregs sorted from blood. The clonotype was recovered from a human donor with alopecia areata. The chain joins TRBV5-4 to TRBJ2-7, with 10 nucleotides matching TRBD2. The CDR3 spells CASSTDDLAGVSRQYF. CDR3 coding DNA: TGTGCCAGCAGCACAGACGACCTAGCGGGAGTTTCAAGGCAGTACTTC. Filled out from reference TRBV5-4 and TRBJ2-7, the complete variable domain reads ETGVTQSPTHLIKTRGQQVTLRCSSQSGHNTVSWYQQALGQGPQFIFQYYREEENGRGNFPPRFSGLQFPNYSSELNVNALELDDSALYLCASSTDDLAGVSRQYFGPGTRLTVT.